The rows below give T cell receptor beta chains drawn from one sample of a study of shared clonotypes between healthy human individuals. Method: immunoSEQ multiplex PCR; TCRdb's copy keeps in-frame clones and lacks some. This table has over a million clones, 95% to 99% appearing once. What was sequenced was naive CD4+ T cells sorted from blood. The receptors here all came from a man aged 25-45 years in good health. Both conserved end residues are part of each CDR3. A D gene is named only where the DNA matches it firmly. Clone size appears in some rows only: once, few, many, or a class for an expanded clone.

j_gene | v_gene | abundance | d_gene | CDR3aa | CDR3nt
TRBJ2-3 | TRBV9 | . | TRBD2 | CASSVGVAGGTDTQYF | TGTGCCAGCAGCGTAGGGGTAGCGGGGGGCACAGATACGCAGTATTTT
TRBJ1-1 | TRBV5-4 | . | . | CASSLALVNTEAFF | TGTGCCAGCAGCTTGGCTCTAGTGAACACTGAAGCTTTCTTT
TRBJ1-2 | TRBV4-1 | . | . | CASSHPGGSNYGYTF | TGCGCCAGCAGCCACCCCGGTGGGAGTAACTATGGCTACACCTTC
TRBJ2-1 | TRBV9 | . | . | CASSVDVRTYNEQFF | TGTGCCAGCAGCGTAGATGTCAGAACCTACAATGAGCAGTTCTTC
TRBJ2-7 | TRBV25-1 | once | TRBD1 | CASSGPGQALPEQYF | TGTGCCAGCAGTGGACCGGGACAGGCCCTGCCCGAGCAGTACTTC
TRBJ1-1 | TRBV19 | . | . | CASSTRSTSGTEAFF | TGTGCCAGTAGTACCAGAAGCACCTCGGGTACTGAAGCTTTCTTT
TRBJ2-7 | TRBV11-2 | . | TRBD1 | CASSLAGTEAYAKQYF | TGTGCCAGCAGTCTAGCCGGGACAGAAGCCTACGCCAAGCAGTACTTC
TRBJ1-2 | TRBV28 | . | . | CASSARLGYTF | TGTGCCAGCAGTGCCCGACTTGGCTACACCTTC
TRBJ2-2 | TRBV7-3 | . | . | CASSPQGFGELFF | TGTGCCAGCAGCCCGCAGGGTTTCGGGGAGCTGTTTTTT
TRBJ2-2 | TRBV5-4 | . | TRBD1 | CASSSRTGRTGELFF | TGTGCCAGCAGCTCGAGGACAGGGCGGACCGGGGAGCTGTTTTTT
TRBJ2-7 | TRBV4-1 | . | TRBD2 | CASSLGLAGKEYEQYF | TGCGCCAGCAGCCTCGGGCTAGCGGGAAAAGAATACGAGCAGTACTTC
TRBJ1-1 | TRBV14 | . | . | CASSQDLGLFNTEAFF | TGTGCCAGCAGCCAAGATTTGGGACTATTCAACACTGAAGCTTTCTTT
TRBJ1-1 | TRBV10-1 | . | . | CASSELMNTEAFF | TGCGCCAGCAGTGAGTTAATGAACACTGAAGCTTTCTTT
TRBJ1-4 | TRBV18 | . | TRBD1 | CASSPPGTGDPNEKLFF | TGTGCCAGCTCACCACCAGGGACAGGGGACCCTAATGAAAAACTGTTTTTT
TRBJ2-7 | TRBV18 | . | . | CASSPLGLNEQYF | TGTGCCAGCTCACCATTGGGTCTAAACGAGCAGTACTTC
TRBJ1-4 | TRBV2 | . | . | CASSVDLGGEKLFF | TGTGCCAGCAGCGTGGATCTCGGTGGTGAAAAACTGTTTTTT
TRBJ2-3 | TRBV18 | . | TRBD2 | CASSPLASGSNTDTQYF | TGTGCCAGCTCACCATTGGCTAGCGGGAGTAACACAGATACGCAGTATTTT
TRBJ2-7 | TRBV18 | . | . | CASSQIGTSSEQYF | TGTGCCAGCTCACAAATCGGGACATCTAGCGAGCAGTACTTC
TRBJ2-2 | TRBV25-1 | . | . | CASSDPLTTGELFF | TGTGCCAGCAGCGACCCCTTGACGACCGGGGAGCTGTTTTTT
TRBJ1-1 | TRBV28 | . | . | CASTPQQRNTEAFF | TGTGCCAGCACCCCCCAGCAGAGGAACACTGAAGCTTTCTTT
TRBJ2-2 | TRBV7-9 | once | . | CAQAGTGELFF | TGTGCCCAAGCGGGTACCGGGGAGCTGTTTTTT
TRBJ2-7 | TRBV7-7 | . | . | CASSLQRSLYEQYF | TGTGCTAGCAGCTTACAGAGAAGCCTTTACGAGCAGTACTTC
TRBJ2-3 | TRBV4-3 | . | . | CASSQDGGGSSPDTQYF | TGCGCCAGCAGCCAAGATGGGGGCGGGAGTTCCCCAGATACGCAGTATTTT
TRBJ2-7 | TRBV28 | . | . | CASSRLGGSYEQYF | TGTGCCAGCAGCAGGTTGGGCGGCAGCTACGAGCAGTACTTC
TRBJ2-5 | TRBV18 | once | TRBD1 | CASSPTETGVQETQYF | TGTGCCAGCTCACCGACAGAGACAGGGGTTCAAGAGACCCAGTACTTC
TRBJ2-3 | TRBV19 | . | . | CASSKASTDTQYF | TGTGCCAGTAGTAAGGCCAGCACAGATACGCAGTATTTT